Reported below is one T cell receptor (beta chain). Its antigen is unknown. The sample belongs to a study of OX40 agonist ivuxolimab in advanced cancers. Study details: The dose-escalation cohort had hepatocellular carcinoma, melanoma, renal cell or head and neck cancer.

The CDR3 loop spans 15 amino acids. Germline CDR1 SGHRS, CDR2 YFSETQ. The V end was cut by 4 bases, the J end by 2 bases, with 10 bases between. Data came from immunoSEQ multiplex PCR; TCRdb stores just in-frame clones and leaves some out. The repertoire holds approximately 23,000 clones, with 80% to 90% as singletons. Findings and limits, study-wide: Specificity for antigen went undetermined in the expanded peripheral T cells.

The sequenced sample was CD4+ or CD8+ T cells sorted from blood, obtained in a trial of the OX40 agonist ivuxolimab. The clonotype comes from an adult with an advanced solid tumor such as melanoma, head and neck, liver or kidney cancer. The chain recombines TRBV5-1 with TRBJ1-6; D might be TRBD1 (5 bases). The CDR3 spells CASSPGPPYNSPLHF. CDR3 bases: TGCGCCAGCAGCCCGGGGCCCCCCTATAATTCACCCCTCCACTTT.